The rows below give T cell receptor beta chains drawn from one sample of a study of T cells in Graves' hyperthyroidism and ophthalmopathy. MiXCR was run by TCRdb on the multiplex PCR reads, yielding one entry per CDR3 protein. The table has some 490,000 distinct CDR3 sequences, roughly 23% seen once. The material sequenced was blood. Every receptor here comes from a woman between 65 and 79 years old with Graves' ophthalmopathy. Both conserved end residues are part of each CDR3. The order of the fields is V gene, D gene, J gene, clone size, CDR3 DNA, CDR3 protein. A D gene is named only where the DNA matches it firmly. Clone size is stated in some rows and not others, as once, few, many or a class when expanded.

V gene: TRBV9
D gene: TRBD2
J gene: TRBJ2-7
clone size: -
CDR3 DNA: TGTGCCAGCAGCCCTTCCAGAGCGGGATACGCCTACGAGCAGTACTTC
CDR3 protein: CASSPSRAGYAYEQYF

V gene: TRBV7-3
D gene: -
J gene: TRBJ2-1
clone size: once
CDR3 DNA: TGTGCCAGCAGCTTGGGGGGGCAGGACAATGAGCAGTTCTTC
CDR3 protein: CASSLGGQDNEQFF

V gene: TRBV5-6
D gene: -
J gene: TRBJ2-4
clone size: few
CDR3 DNA: TGTGCCAGCAGCTTGGGCATACAGGGAGCCAACATTCAGTACTTC
CDR3 protein: CASSLGIQGANIQYF

V gene: TRBV6-1
D gene: TRBD1
J gene: TRBJ1-5
clone size: many
CDR3 DNA: TGTGCCAGCAGTTTTCGACAGGGATTAGAGCAGCCCCAGCATTTT
CDR3 protein: CASSFRQGLEQPQHF

V gene: TRBV20-1
D gene: -
J gene: TRBJ1-5
clone size: many
CDR3 DNA: TGCAGTGCTCTTCGGACCGAGGGGATGAGCAATCAGCCCCAGCATTTT
CDR3 protein: CSALRTEGMSNQPQHF

V gene: TRBV6-1
D gene: -
J gene: TRBJ2-7
clone size: many
CDR3 DNA: TGTGCCAGCAGTGAACCCCACGAGCAGTACTTC
CDR3 protein: CASSEPHEQYF

V gene: TRBV2
D gene: -
J gene: TRBJ2-7
clone size: many
CDR3 DNA: TGTGCCAGCAGACAGCCGAGCTACGAGCAGTACTTC
CDR3 protein: CASRQPSYEQYF

V gene: TRBV2
D gene: TRBD2
J gene: TRBJ2-5
clone size: many
CDR3 DNA: TGTGCCAGCAGAAGCGGGCTAGCGGGAGCGTCCCAGTACTTC
CDR3 protein: CASRSGLAGASQYF

V gene: TRBV6-1
D gene: -
J gene: TRBJ1-5
clone size: -
CDR3 DNA: TGTGCCAGCAGCCCAGACAGGCCCCAGCATTTT
CDR3 protein: CASSPDRPQHF

V gene: TRBV6-1
D gene: -
J gene: TRBJ2-2
clone size: -
CDR3 DNA: TGTGCCAGCAGTAGGGGGGCGAACACCGGGGAGCTGTTTTTT
CDR3 protein: CASSRGANTGELFF

V gene: TRBV18
D gene: -
J gene: TRBJ2-5
clone size: -
CDR3 DNA: TGTGCCAGCTCACCTAAGGGGTACGGCGGAGAAGGGTACTTC
CDR3 protein: CASSPKGYGGEGYF

V gene: TRBV29-1
D gene: -
J gene: TRBJ2-7
clone size: -
CDR3 DNA: TGCAGCGTTTCCCGGGGAGGCTACGAGCAGTACTTC
CDR3 protein: CSVSRGGYEQYF

V gene: TRBV3-1
D gene: TRBD2
J gene: TRBJ2-3
clone size: -
CDR3 DNA: TGTGCCAGCAGCCAACTACAGACTAGCGGGAGATTGACAGATACGCAGTATTTT
CDR3 protein: CASSQLQTSGRLTDTQYF